A selection of T cell receptor beta chains follows, all from one sample in a study of T-cell reconstitution after alpha-beta-depleted transplantation in children. TCRdb re-derived calls from the PCR reads in MiXCR, one entry per CDR3 protein. Of under 750,000 distinct CDR3 sequences in the sample, around 23% were seen once. The sample here was PBMCs, mostly from graft donor cells, taken 360 days after TCRalphabeta/CD19-depleted stem cell transplant. The receptors originated from a boy under two years old who had a stem cell transplant for acute myeloid leukemia, so the T cells may come from the graft donor. CDR3s include the opening cysteine and the closing phenylalanine or tryptophan. A D gene is named only where the DNA matches it firmly. Only part of the rows carry a size: once, few, many, or a class if the clone is expanded.

>NA|few|TRBV12-3/TRBV12-4|TRBJ1-5
TGTGCCAGCAGTTTTAGTGTAGACACCCAGCATTTT
CASSFSVDTQHF
>NA|many|TRBV11-3|TRBJ2-1
TGTGCCAGCAGCAAACTCATTGGGGGAGGTGAGCAGTTCTTC
CASSKLIGGGEQFF
>TRBD2|few|TRBV28|TRBJ2-3
TGTGCCAGCAGTCTCCTGGGGAGCGGGGGGCGAGGAACAGATACGCAGTATTTT
CASSLLGSGGRGTDTQYF
>NA|many|TRBV6-1|TRBJ2-1
TGTGCCAGCAGTGCAATCCCGGGACAACCCTACAATGAGCAGTTCTTC
CASSAIPGQPYNEQFF
>TRBD1|few|TRBV27|TRBJ2-7
TGTGCCAGCAGTTTTTACAGGGGGCCGTACGAGCAGTACTTC
CASSFYRGPYEQYF
>NA|few|TRBV20-1|TRBJ2-5
TGCAGTGCCCCAAACGGGGTTGAGACCCAGTACTTC
CSAPNGVETQYF
>NA|few|TRBV10-1|TRBJ2-3
TGCGCCAGCAGTATTCTGATCACAGATACGCAGTATTTT
CASSILITDTQYF
>TRBD2|few|TRBV3-1|TRBJ2-3
TGTGCCAGCAGCCTGACTTTCAGCGGGGGAAGCACAGATACGCAGTATTTT
CASSLTFSGGSTDTQYF
>NA|few|TRBV20-1|TRBJ2-1
TGCAGTGCTACCGGACAAGCCTACAATGAGCAGTTCTTC
CSATGQAYNEQFF
>NA|NA|TRBV20-1|TRBJ2-7
TGCAGTGCTACCACCGTGGGCGGGCCCTCCTACGAGCAGTACTTC
CSATTVGGPSYEQYF
>NA|many|TRBV4-3|TRBJ1-1
TGCGCCAGCAGCCAAGATGGGGTGAACACTGAAGCTTTCTTT
CASSQDGVNTEAFF
>NA|few|TRBV20-1|TRBJ2-7
TGCAGTGCTAGAGATTGGCGGCAGCCCTTGGGTGAGCAGTACTTC
CSARDWRQPLGEQYF
>NA|NA|TRBV2|TRBJ2-5
TGTGCCAGCCGTGGACAGATGTACCAAGAGACCCAGTACTTC
CASRGQMYQETQYF
>TRBD2|many|TRBV4-3|TRBJ2-1
TGCGCCAGCAGCCAAGATCACCCAGCGGGGGTGATCAATGAGCAGTTCTTC
CASSQDHPAGVINEQFF
>NA|few|TRBV6-1|TRBJ2-6
TGTGCCAGCAGTGAGCAGCTCTCTGGGGCCAACGTCCTGACTTTC
CASSEQLSGANVLTF
>NA|NA|TRBV6-1|TRBJ2-5
TGTGCCAGCAACACGCGGCAGGGAGAGACCCAGTACTTC
CASNTRQGETQYF
>NA|NA|TRBV12-5|TRBJ1-4
TGTGCTAGTGGTTTGTGGGACGGTAATGAAAAACTGTTTTTT
CASGLWDGNEKLFF
>TRBD2|NA|TRBV5-1|TRBJ2-1
TGCGCCAGCAGCCCCTTGGGGGGGGGGAATGAGCAGTTCTTC
CASSPLGGGNEQFF
>NA|many|TRBV20-1|TRBJ2-1
TGCAGTGCTAGAGGTGGGGGTCGGAATGAGCAGTTCTTC
CSARGGGRNEQFF
>NA|many|TRBV28|TRBJ1-4
TGTGCCAGCAGTCCTCACAGGGAAACTAATGAAAAACTGTTTTTT
CASSPHRETNEKLFF
>TRBD1|NA|TRBV6-1|TRBJ2-4
TGTGCCAGCAGTAGTCCTGGACAGGGAGGTTCCAAAAACATTCAGTACTTC
CASSSPGQGGSKNIQYF
>NA|NA|TRBV10-3|TRBJ2-5
TGTGCCATCAGTGGCTGGGGGAAAGAGACCCAGTACTTC
CAISGWGKETQYF
>TRBD2|many|TRBV20-1|TRBJ2-1
TGCAGTGCTAGCTCGGGACTAGCGGGGGGCAGCTCCTACAATGAGCAGTTCTTC
CSASSGLAGGSSYNEQFF
>NA|many|TRBV20-1|TRBJ2-1
TGCAGTGCTAGAGACGTCGGACTAAGCTCCTACAATGAGCAGTTCTTC
CSARDVGLSSYNEQFF
>NA|few|TRBV11-2|TRBJ2-5
TGTGCCAGCAGCCTACGCTACTCCCAGGGGAACCAGTACTTC
CASSLRYSQGNQYF
>NA|NA|TRBV27|TRBJ2-7
TGTGCCAGCAGTTTATTAGGGGGTAGGGGTTACGAGCAGTACTTC
CASSLLGGRGYEQYF
>NA|many|TRBV20-1|TRBJ2-7
TGCAGTGCTAGCCGTCAGGGGGGGCCCTACGAGCAGTACTTC
CSASRQGGPYEQYF
>NA|NA|TRBV29-1|TRBJ1-1
TGCAGCCTGCTGGGAGACATGAACACTGAAGCTTTCTTT
CSLLGDMNTEAFF
>TRBD1|few|TRBV10-3|TRBJ1-1
TGTGCCATCGAAACAGGGGAGATGAACACTGAAGCTTTCTTT
CAIETGEMNTEAFF
>TRBD1|NA|TRBV20-1|TRBJ2-3
TGCAGTGCTCCCGGACAGGGGGCCCCAGATACGCAGTATTTT
CSAPGQGAPDTQYF
>NA|many|TRBV20-1|TRBJ1-1
TGCAGTGCTAGGGACACTGAAGCTTTCTTT
CSARDTEAFF
>NA|NA|TRBV7-2|TRBJ1-1
TGTGCCAGCAGCCAAGACCGGGGTGGGGAAGCTTTCTTT
CASSQDRGGEAFF
>TRBD1|NA|TRBV20-1|TRBJ1-1
TGCAGTGCGGGACAGGGGAGGCGGGCTGAAGCTTTCTTT
CSAGQGRRAEAFF
>TRBD1|NA|TRBV4-3|TRBJ2-3
TGCGCCAGCAGCCGGGACAGGGTCACAGATACGCAGTATTTT
CASSRDRVTDTQYF
>NA|many|TRBV20-1|TRBJ2-2
TGCAGTGCTAGCAGGGCGAGGGGCACCGGGGAGCTGTTTTTT
CSASRARGTGELFF
>NA|many|TRBV5-6|TRBJ2-4
TGTGCCAGCAGCTCCCCGCCGGGAACTGAAAACATTCAGTACTTC
CASSSPPGTENIQYF
>TRBD2|few|TRBV27|TRBJ2-1
TGTGCCAGCAGTTTTCTAGCGGGGCCGGATGAGCAGTTCTTC
CASSFLAGPDEQFF
>TRBD1|many|TRBV5-1|TRBJ2-1
TGCGCCAGCAGCCCCGACAGGGCCAATGAGCAGTTCTTC
CASSPDRANEQFF
>NA|few|TRBV10-3|TRBJ2-1
TGTGCCATCAGTGATGTCCGTGGGGTCCCTCACAATGAGCAGTTCTTC
CAISDVRGVPHNEQFF
>NA|NA|TRBV20-1|TRBJ2-7
TGCAGTGCTAGGGAAGGGGGAAGGAAAGAGCAGTACTTC
CSAREGGRKEQYF
>TRBD1|NA|TRBV12-3/TRBV12-4|TRBJ1-1
TGTGCCAGCAGGACAGGGACGAACACTGAAGCTTTCTTT
CASRTGTNTEAFF
>NA|few|TRBV6-1|TRBJ2-2
TGTGCCAGCAGTCCCCGGGACAAGCCCGCAGGGGAGCTGTTTTTT
CASSPRDKPAGELFF
>NA|NA|TRBV20-1|TRBJ1-5
TGCAGTGCTAGATTGCCGGCGGAAGGTCAGCCCCAGCATTTT
CSARLPAEGQPQHF
>NA|NA|TRBV9|TRBJ2-2
TGTGCCAGCACCGTGGGCACCGGGGAGCTGTTTTTT
CASTVGTGELFF
>TRBD1|NA|TRBV5-1|TRBJ2-3
TGCGCCAGCAGCACCGGGGACAGGGTTGAGGATACGCAGTATTTT
CASSTGDRVEDTQYF
>TRBD1|few|TRBV12-3/TRBV12-4|TRBJ1-6
TGTGCCAGCAGCAATGACAGGGGTAATTCACCCCTCCACTTT
CASSNDRGNSPLHF
>TRBD1|NA|TRBV5-6|TRBJ2-3
TGTGCCAGCAGCTTGGGGACAGGGTGGGCAGATACGCAGTATTTT
CASSLGTGWADTQYF
>NA|NA|TRBV5-1|TRBJ2-2
TGCGCCAGCAACCCCGATAGCACCGGGGAGCTGTTTTTT
CASNPDSTGELFF
>NA|NA|TRBV7-2|TRBJ2-1
TGTGCCAGCAGCTTAGCGGGGGACTGGAATGAGCAGTTCTTC
CASSLAGDWNEQFF
>NA|NA|TRBV9|TRBJ1-1
TGTGCCAGCAGCGTGCAGGGAGCTATGAACACTGAAGCTTTCTTT
CASSVQGAMNTEAFF
>TRBD1|NA|TRBV18|TRBJ1-2
TGTGCCAGCTCACCACTAGCTCCGGGACAGGGGCAAAGAGGCTACACCTTC
CASSPLAPGQGQRGYTF
>NA|many|TRBV25-1|TRBJ2-7
TGTGCCAGCAGCAACTCGGGACCTCCCTACGAGCAGTACTTC
CASSNSGPPYEQYF
>NA|few|TRBV20-1|TRBJ1-6
TGCAGTGCTAGCTTGGGGGGGGGATCACCCCTCCACTTT
CSASLGGGSPLHF
>NA|NA|TRBV7-2|TRBJ2-5
TGTGCCAGCAGCTTAGAGGCAGGGCAAGAGACCCAGTACTTC
CASSLEAGQETQYF
>NA|many|TRBV12-3/TRBV12-4|TRBJ1-1
TGTGCCAGCAGGGGCGGGACACAGAACACTGAAGCTTTCTTT
CASRGGTQNTEAFF
>TRBD1|many|TRBV29-1|TRBJ2-2
TGCAGCGTTGAAGAGGGACAGGTTACCGGGGAGCTGTTTTTT
CSVEEGQVTGELFF
>TRBD1|NA|TRBV24-1|TRBJ2-1
TGTGCCACCAGTGATCCTGGACAGGCCGGAGGAGAGCAGTTCTTC
CATSDPGQAGGEQFF
>NA|NA|TRBV7-2|TRBJ2-3
TGTGCCAGCAGCTTAGCCGGCGGAACGGGAAGGCCCGGCACAGATACGCAGTATTTT
CASSLAGGTGRPGTDTQYF
>NA|NA|TRBV4-3|TRBJ2-1
TGCGCCAGCAGCCAAGGACCCGACAATGAGCAGTTCTTC
CASSQGPDNEQFF